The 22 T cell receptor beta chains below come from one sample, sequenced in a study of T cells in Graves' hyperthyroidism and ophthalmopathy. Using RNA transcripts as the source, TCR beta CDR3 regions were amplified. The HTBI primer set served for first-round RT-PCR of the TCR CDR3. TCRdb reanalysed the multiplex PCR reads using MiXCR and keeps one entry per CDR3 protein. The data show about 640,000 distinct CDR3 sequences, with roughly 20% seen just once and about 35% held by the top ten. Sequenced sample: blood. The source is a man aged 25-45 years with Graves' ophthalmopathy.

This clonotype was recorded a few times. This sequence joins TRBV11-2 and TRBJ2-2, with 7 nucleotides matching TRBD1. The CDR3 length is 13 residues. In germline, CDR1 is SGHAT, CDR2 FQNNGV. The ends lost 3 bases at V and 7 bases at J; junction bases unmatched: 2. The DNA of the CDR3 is TGTGCCAGCAGCTTGGGACAGCGCGGGGAGCTGTTTTTT. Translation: CASSLGQRGELFF.

DNA for the CDR3: TGTGCCAGTAGTATAGCAAGAGGTTACACTGAAGCTTTCTTT. It is translated as CASSIARGYTEAFF. The chain couples TRBV19 to TRBJ1-1; unclear D gene. The CDR3 is 14 residues long. From germline, CDR1 is LNHDA and CDR2 SQIVND (reference sequence). Trimming removed 1 base at V and 3 bases at J, with 9 bases between.

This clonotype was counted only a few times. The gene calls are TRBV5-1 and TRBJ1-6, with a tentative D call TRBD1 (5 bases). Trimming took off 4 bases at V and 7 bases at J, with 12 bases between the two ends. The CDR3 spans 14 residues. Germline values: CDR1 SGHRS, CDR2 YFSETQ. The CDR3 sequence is CASSQGEGNSPLHF. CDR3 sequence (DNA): TGCGCCAGCAGCCAGGGCGAAGGGAATTCACCCCTCCACTTT. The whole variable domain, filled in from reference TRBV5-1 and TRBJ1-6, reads KAGVTQTPRYLIKTRGQQVTLSCSPISGHRSVSWYQQTPGQGLQFLFEYFSETQRNKGNFPGRFSGRQFSNSRSEMNVSTLELGDSALYLCASSQGEGNSPLHFGNGTRLTVT.

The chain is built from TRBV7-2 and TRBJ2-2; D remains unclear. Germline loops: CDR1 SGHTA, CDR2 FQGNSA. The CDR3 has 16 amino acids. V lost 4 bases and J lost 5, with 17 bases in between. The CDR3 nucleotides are TGTGCCAGCAGCTCCCCTACCCGCACCCTAACCGGGGAGCTGTTTTTT. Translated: CASSSPTRTLTGELFF.

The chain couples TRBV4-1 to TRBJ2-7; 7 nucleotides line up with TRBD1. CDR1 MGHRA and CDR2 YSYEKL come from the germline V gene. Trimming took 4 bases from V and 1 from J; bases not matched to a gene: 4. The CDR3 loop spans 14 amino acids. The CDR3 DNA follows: TGCGCCAGCAGCCGACCGGGACAGTCCTACGAGCAGTACTTC. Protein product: CASSRPGQSYEQYF.

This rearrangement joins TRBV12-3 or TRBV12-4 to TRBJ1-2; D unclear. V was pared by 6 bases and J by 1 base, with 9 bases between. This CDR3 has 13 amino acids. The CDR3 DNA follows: TGTGCCAGCAGGCTGACGGATAACTATGGCTACACCTTC. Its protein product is CASRLTDNYGYTF.

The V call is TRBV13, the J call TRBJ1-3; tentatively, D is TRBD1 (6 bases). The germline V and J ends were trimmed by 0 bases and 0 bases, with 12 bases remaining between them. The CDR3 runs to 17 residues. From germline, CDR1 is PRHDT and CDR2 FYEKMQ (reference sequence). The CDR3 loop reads CASSLGGASSSGNTIYF. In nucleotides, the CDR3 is TGTGCCAGCAGCTTAGGGGGGGCAAGCAGCTCTGGAAACACCATATATTTT.

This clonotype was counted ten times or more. The CDR3 bases are TGTGCCAGCAGCCTAGGGACTAGCGGAGGGGCAGATACGCAGTATTTT. The encoded protein is CASSLGTSGGADTQYF. This chain links TRBV11-2 with TRBJ2-3, with TRBD2 matching over 11 bases. The CDR3 has 16 residues. V dropped 5 bases and J dropped 4; count of bases not matched to a gene: 8. CDR1 and CDR2 (germline): SGHAT, FQNNGV.

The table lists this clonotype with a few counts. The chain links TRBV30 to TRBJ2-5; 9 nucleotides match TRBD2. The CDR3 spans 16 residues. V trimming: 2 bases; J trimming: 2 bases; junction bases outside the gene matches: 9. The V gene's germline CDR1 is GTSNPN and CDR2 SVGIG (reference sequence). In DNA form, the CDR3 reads TGTGCCTGGAGTTCCGCGGCGGGAGGGAGTCAAGAGACCCAGTACTTC. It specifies CAWSSAAGGSQETQYF.

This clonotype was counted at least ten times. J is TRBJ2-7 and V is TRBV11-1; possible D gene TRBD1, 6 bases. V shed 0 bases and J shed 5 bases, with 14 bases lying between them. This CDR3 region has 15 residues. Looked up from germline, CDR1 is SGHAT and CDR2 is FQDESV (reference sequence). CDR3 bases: TGTGCCAGCAGCTTAGCCGACAGGAAAAATAACGAGCAGTACTTC. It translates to CASSLADRKNNEQYF.

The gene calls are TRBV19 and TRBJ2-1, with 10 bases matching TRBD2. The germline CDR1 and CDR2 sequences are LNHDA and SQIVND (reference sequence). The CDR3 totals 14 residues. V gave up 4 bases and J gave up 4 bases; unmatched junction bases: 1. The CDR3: CASSTLAGYNEQFF. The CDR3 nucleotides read TGTGCCAGTAGTACACTAGCGGGATACAATGAGCAGTTCTTC.

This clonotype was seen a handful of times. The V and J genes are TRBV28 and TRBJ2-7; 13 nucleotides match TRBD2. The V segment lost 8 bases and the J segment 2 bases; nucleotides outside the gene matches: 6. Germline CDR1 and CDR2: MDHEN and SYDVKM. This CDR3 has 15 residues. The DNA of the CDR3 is TGTGCCAGCTTACGGACTAGCGGGAGCGCCTACGAGCAGTACTTC. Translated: CASLRTSGSAYEQYF.

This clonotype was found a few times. The CDR3: CASSASLAEQFF. The CDR3 DNA follows: TGTGCCAGCAGCGCAAGCCTAGCTGAGCAGTTCTTC. The chain recombines TRBV9 with TRBJ2-1; perhaps TRBD2 as D (5 bases). The germline V and J ends were trimmed by 3 bases and 9 bases, with 10 bases remaining between them. Germline loops: CDR1 SGDLS, CDR2 YYNGEE. CDR3 size: 12 residues.

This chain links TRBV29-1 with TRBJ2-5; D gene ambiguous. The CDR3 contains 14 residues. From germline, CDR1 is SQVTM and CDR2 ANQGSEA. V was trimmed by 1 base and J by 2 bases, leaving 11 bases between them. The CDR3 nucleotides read TGCAGCGTTGAAGTGGAATGGCAGCAAGAGACCCAGTACTTC. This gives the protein CSVEVEWQQETQYF.

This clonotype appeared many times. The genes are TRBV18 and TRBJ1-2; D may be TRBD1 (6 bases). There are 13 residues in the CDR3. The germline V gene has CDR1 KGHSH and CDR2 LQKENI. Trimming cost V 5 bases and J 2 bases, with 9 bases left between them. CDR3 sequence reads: CASSAGQNYGYTF. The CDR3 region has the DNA TGTGCCAGCTCAGCAGGACAGAACTATGGCTACACCTTC.

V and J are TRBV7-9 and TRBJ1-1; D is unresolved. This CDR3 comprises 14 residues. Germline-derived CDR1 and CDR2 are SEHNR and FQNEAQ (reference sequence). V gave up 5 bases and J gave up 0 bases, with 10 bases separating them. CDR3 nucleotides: TGTGCCAGCAGCCCCGGGATGTTGAACACTGAAGCTTTCTTT. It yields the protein CASSPGMLNTEAFF.

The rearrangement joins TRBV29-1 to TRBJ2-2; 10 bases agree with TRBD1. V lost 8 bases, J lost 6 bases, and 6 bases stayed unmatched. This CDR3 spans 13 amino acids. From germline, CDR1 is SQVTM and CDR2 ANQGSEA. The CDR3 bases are TGCAGCTTTCGGACAGGGGGATCCGGGGAGCTGTTTTTT. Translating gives CSFRTGGSGELFF.

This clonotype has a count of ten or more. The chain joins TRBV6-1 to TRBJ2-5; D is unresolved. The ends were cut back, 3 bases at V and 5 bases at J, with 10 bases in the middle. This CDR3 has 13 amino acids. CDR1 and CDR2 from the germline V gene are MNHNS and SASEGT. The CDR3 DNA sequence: TGTGCCAGCAGTGAGCGTCTCTGGGAGACCCAGTACTTC. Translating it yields CASSERLWETQYF.

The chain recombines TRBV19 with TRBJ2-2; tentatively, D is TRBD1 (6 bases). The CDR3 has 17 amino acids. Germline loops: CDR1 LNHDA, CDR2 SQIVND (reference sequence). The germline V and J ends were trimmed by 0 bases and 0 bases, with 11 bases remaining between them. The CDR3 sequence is CASSIDSGTTNTGELFF. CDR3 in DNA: TGTGCCAGTAGTATAGATTCAGGGACAACGAACACCGGGGAGCTGTTTTTT.

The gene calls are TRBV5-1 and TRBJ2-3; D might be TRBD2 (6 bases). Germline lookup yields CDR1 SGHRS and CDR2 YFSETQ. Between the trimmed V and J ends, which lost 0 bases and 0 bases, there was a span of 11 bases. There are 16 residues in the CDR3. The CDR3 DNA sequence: TGCGCCAGCAGCTTGGGTACTAGCTTGAGCACAGATACGCAGTATTTT. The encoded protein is CASSLGTSLSTDTQYF.

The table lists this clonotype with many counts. Written as DNA, the CDR3 is TGTGCCACTTCCCGGGACCAAAGGGGGTACGAGCAGTACTTC. It codes for CATSRDQRGYEQYF. The chain employs TRBV2 and TRBJ2-7, with a weak D call TRBD1 (6 bases). The CDR3 loop spans 14 amino acids. Trimming removed 10 bases from V and 4 bases from J, with 20 bases in between. Germline V gene lookup returns CDR1 SNHLY and CDR2 FYNNEI.

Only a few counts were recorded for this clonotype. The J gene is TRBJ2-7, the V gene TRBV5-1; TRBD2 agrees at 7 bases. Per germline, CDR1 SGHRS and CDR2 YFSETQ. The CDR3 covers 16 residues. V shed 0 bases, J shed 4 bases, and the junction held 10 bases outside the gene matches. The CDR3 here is CASSLDPSGRGYEQYF. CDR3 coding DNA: TGCGCCAGCAGCTTGGACCCTAGCGGCCGCGGGTACGAGCAGTACTTC. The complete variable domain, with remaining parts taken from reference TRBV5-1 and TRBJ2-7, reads KAGVTQTPRYLIKTRGQQVTLSCSPISGHRSVSWYQQTPGQGLQFLFEYFSETQRNKGNFPGRFSGRQFSNSRSEMNVSTLELGDSALYLCASSLDPSGRGYEQYFGPGTRLTVT.